These 7 T cell receptor beta chains came from one sample sequenced in a study of cytomegalovirus exposure and HLA in healthy donors. A multiplex PCR was run with 60 Vbeta primers and 13 Jbeta primers. Data came from immunoSEQ multiplex PCR; TCRdb stores just in-frame clones and leaves some out. The data show some 180,000 clones, just over 75% seen once. The sequenced material came from PBMCs. The source of these receptors is a man younger than 35 in good health and CMV-seronegative.

Written as DNA, the CDR3 is TGTGCCAGCAGCCGAACAGGGGGGAGGAATGAGCAGTTCTTC. Its translation is CASSRTGGRNEQFF. The V and J genes are TRBV7-3 and TRBJ2-1; 8 nucleotides agree with TRBD1. CDR1 is SGHTA and CDR2 is FQGTGA in the germline V gene. This CDR3 spans 14 amino acids. V trimming: 5 bases; J trimming: 7 bases; junction bases outside the gene matches: 7. Using reference TRBV7-3 and TRBJ2-1 for the parts outside the CDR3, the full variable domain is GAGVSQTPSNKVTEKGKYVELRCDPISGHTALYWYRQSLGQGPEFLIYFQGTGAADDSGLPNDRFFAVRPEGSVSTLKIQRTERGDSAVYLCASSRTGGRNEQFFGPGTRLTVL.

The V and J genes are TRBV5-6 and TRBJ2-2, with D possibly being TRBD2 (5 bases). Germline CDR1 reads SGHDT; CDR2 reads YYEEEE. The CDR3 runs 15 residues. The V end was cut by 6 bases, the J end by 1 base, with 13 bases between. The DNA of the CDR3 is TGTGCCAGCACGAGGGTTGGCGAGAACACCGGGGAGCTGTTTTTT. It encodes CASTRVGENTGELFF.

The chain combines TRBV18 with TRBJ2-7; 11 bases are shared with TRBD2. Germline loops: CDR1 KGHSH, CDR2 LQKENI. There are 16 residues in the CDR3. The junction had 2 bases not matched to a gene; V was cut back by 0 bases and J by 1 base. CDR3 nucleotide sequence: TGTGCCAGCTCACCACCACCTAGCGGGGGGTCCTACGAGCAGTACTTC. This sequence encodes CASSPPPSGGSYEQYF.

This clone was counted only a few times. The chain links TRBV10-3 to TRBJ1-5; 10 bases map to TRBD1. CDR1 and CDR2 (germline): ENHRY, SYGVKD. CDR3 size: 15 residues. V lost 6 bases and J lost 5; bases outside the gene matches: 7. CDR3 in amino acids: CAISKTGQGDQPQHF. The CDR3 DNA follows: TGTGCCATCAGCAAGACAGGACAGGGGGATCAGCCCCAGCATTTT.

In regard to this clone: An end of the junction does not agree with germline; a read error may underlie this. Additional DNA sequences in this sample encode the identical CDR3. V is TRBV19 and J is TRBJ1-5; D is perhaps TRBD1 (5 bases). This CDR3 region has 17 residues. In germline, CDR1 is LNHDA, CDR2 SQIVND (reference sequence). CDR3 nucleotides: TGTGCCAGTACAGCTGGGACTGGACGGAGATACAATCAGCCCCAGCACTTT. It encodes CASTAGTGRRYNQPQHF.

This clone occurred a few times. The chain recombines TRBV4-1 with TRBJ2-1, with 8 positions matching TRBD2. The CDR3 extends over 16 amino acids. The V segment lost 0 bases and the J segment 0 bases; nucleotides outside the gene matches: 1. CDR1 is MGHRA and CDR2 is YSYEKL in the germline V gene. The CDR3 reads CASSQEGLGSYNEQFF. DNA for the CDR3: TGCGCCAGCAGCCAAGAGGGACTAGGCTCCTACAATGAGCAGTTCTTC.

The J gene is TRBJ2-1, the V gene TRBV27; no firm D call. Trimming shortened V by 2 bases and J by 2 bases, and 13 bases separated the two germline ends. CDR3 length equals 16 residues. Germline V gene data show CDR1 as MNHEY and CDR2 as SMNVEV (reference sequence). The CDR3 region has the DNA TGTGCCAGCAGTTTAACTGGGCGATTACCCTACAATGAGCAGTTCTTC. This sequence encodes CASSLTGRLPYNEQFF.